This T cell receptor (beta chain) came from a study of shared clonotypes between healthy human individuals. Findings and caveats of the study: The represented genetic and exposure-history diversity was limited by the small number of donors.

Data came from immunoSEQ multiplex PCR; TCRdb stores just in-frame clones and leaves some out. In the table there are about 1 million clones, roughly 70% of which are singletons. The CDR3 has 14 residues. V gave up 1 base and J gave up 5 bases, with 11 bases separating them. Per the germline V gene, CDR1 is GTSNPN and CDR2 is SVGIG (reference sequence). Concerning this clone itself: Its matching antigen is unknown.

The sequenced sample consisted of memory CD4+ T cells sorted from blood. Stated subset: CD45RA-negative fraction. This TCR came from a man between 18 and 29 years old in good health. This rearrangement joins TRBV30 to TRBJ1-4; D may be TRBD1 (6 bases). The CDR3 region has the DNA TGTGCCTGGAGTGCGGGACATCGGAATGAAAAACTGTTTTTT. Translated: CAWSAGHRNEKLFF.